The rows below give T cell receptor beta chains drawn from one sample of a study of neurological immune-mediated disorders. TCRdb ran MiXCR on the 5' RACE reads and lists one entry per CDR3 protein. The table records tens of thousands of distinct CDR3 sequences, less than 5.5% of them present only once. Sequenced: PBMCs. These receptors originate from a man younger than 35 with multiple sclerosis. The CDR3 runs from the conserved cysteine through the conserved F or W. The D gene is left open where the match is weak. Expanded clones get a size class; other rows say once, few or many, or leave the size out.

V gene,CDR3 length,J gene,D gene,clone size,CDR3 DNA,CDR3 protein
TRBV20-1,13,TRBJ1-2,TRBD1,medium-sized,TGCAGTGCTAGATCTGACAGGGGCGGTGGCTACACCTTC,CSARSDRGGGYTF
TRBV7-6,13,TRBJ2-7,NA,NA,TGTGCCAGCAGCTTAGCGCTTGGTTACGAGCAGTACTTC,CASSLALGYEQYF
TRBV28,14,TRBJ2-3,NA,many,TGTGCCAGCAGATTAGCGGTTCCCACAGATACGCAGTATTTT,CASRLAVPTDTQYF
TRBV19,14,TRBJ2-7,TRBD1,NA,TGTGCCAGTAGCGCGACAGGGCAGGGCTACGAGCAGTACTTC,CASSATGQGYEQYF
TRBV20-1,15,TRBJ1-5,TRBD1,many,TGCAGTGCTTCTTACAGGGGAAGGCCTAATCAGCCCCAGCATTTT,CSASYRGRPNQPQHF
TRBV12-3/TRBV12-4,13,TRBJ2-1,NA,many,TGTGCCAGCGAATCCCTCGGCGTCGATGAGCAGTTCTTC,CASESLGVDEQFF
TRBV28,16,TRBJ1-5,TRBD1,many,TGTGCCAGCAGCCATCTCCGACAGGGCTCCAATCAGCCCCAGCATTTT,CASSHLRQGSNQPQHF
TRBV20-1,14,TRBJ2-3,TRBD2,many,TGCAGTGCTCCCTGGACTAGCGGGAGGGATACGCAGTATTTT,CSAPWTSGRDTQYF
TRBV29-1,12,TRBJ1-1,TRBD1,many,TGCAGCGCAACTCACAGGGGTAATGAAGCTTTCTTT,CSATHRGNEAFF
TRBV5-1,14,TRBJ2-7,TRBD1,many,TGCGCCAGCAGCCCGGACAGGGGAGGCGACGAGCAGTACTTC,CASSPDRGGDEQYF
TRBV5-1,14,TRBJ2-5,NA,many,TGCGCCAGCAGCTTTTCCTCGCCCGAAGAGACCCAGTACTTC,CASSFSSPEETQYF
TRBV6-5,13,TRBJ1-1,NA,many,TGTGCCAGCAGGTTACGAGGGGCCACTGAAGCTTTCTTT,CASRLRGATEAFF
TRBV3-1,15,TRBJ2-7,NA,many,TGTGCCAGCAGCCAAGAGGGCACAGCCTCCTACGAGCAGTACTTC,CASSQEGTASYEQYF
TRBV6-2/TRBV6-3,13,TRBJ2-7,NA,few,TGTGCCAGCAGGGGGGAAACCGCCTACGAGCAGTACTTC,CASRGETAYEQYF
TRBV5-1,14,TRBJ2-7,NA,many,TGCGCCAGCAGCTTGGCCGAGGGGTTCTACGAGCAGTACTTC,CASSLAEGFYEQYF
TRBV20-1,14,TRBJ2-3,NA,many,TGCAGTGCTTGGCAAGGCGGGAGCACAGATACGCAGTATTTT,CSAWQGGSTDTQYF
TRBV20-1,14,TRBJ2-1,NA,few,TGCAGTGCTAGTGAAGGGGTTCCCTACAATGAGCAGTTCTTC,CSASEGVPYNEQFF
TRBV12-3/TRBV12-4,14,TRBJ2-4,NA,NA,TGTGCCAGCAGTTTGGCGGGGCCCCAAAACATTCAGTACTTC,CASSLAGPQNIQYF
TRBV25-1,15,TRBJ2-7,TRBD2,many,TGTGCCAGCAGTGGTGTGGGACTAGCGGGAAACGAGCAGTACTTC,CASSGVGLAGNEQYF
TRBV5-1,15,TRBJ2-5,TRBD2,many,TGCGCCAGCAGCTCGGGACTAGCCCTCCAAGAGACCCAGTACTTC,CASSSGLALQETQYF
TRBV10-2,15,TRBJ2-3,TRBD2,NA,TGCGCCAGCAGTGAACGGGGGGGTGGCCCAGATACGCAGTATTTT,CASSERGGGPDTQYF
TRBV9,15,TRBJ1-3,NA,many,TGTGCCAGCAGCGTAGGGACAGACTCTGGAAACACCATATATTTT,CASSVGTDSGNTIYF
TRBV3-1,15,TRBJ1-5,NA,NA,TGTGCCAGCAGCCAAGCAGGGTCCTACAACCAGCCCCAGCATTTT,CASSQAGSYNQPQHF
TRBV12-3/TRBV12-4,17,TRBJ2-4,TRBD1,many,TGTGCCAGCAGTTTAACCGGGACAGCCAACACCAAAAACATTCAGTACTTC,CASSLTGTANTKNIQYF
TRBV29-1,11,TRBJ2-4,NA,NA,TGCAGCGCAAGACACGGAAAAATTCAGTACTTC,CSARHGKIQYF
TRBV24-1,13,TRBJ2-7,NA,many,TGTGCCACCAGCCATGTCGGGGAGGACGAGCAGTACTTC,CATSHVGEDEQYF
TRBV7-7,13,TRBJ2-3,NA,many,TGTGCCAGCAGTGCAGGAAACACAGATACGCAGTATTTT,CASSAGNTDTQYF
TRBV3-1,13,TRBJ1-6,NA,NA,TGTGCCAGCAGCCAATCTCAAGGGTCACCCCTCAACTTT,CASSQSQGSPLNF
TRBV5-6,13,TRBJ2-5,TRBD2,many,TGTGCCACCGCCCTCGGGGGGCAAGAGACCCAGTACTTC,CATALGGQETQYF
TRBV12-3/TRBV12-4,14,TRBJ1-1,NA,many,TGTGCCAGCAGCCCAACAGGGATGAACACTGAAGCTTTCTTT,CASSPTGMNTEAFF
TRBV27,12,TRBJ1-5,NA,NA,TGTGCCAGCAGAGAGGGGTCTCAGCCCCAGAATTTT,CASREGSQPQNF
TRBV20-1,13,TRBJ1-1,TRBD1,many,TGCAGTGGACTGACAGGGGGGAACACTGAAGCTTTCTTT,CSGLTGGNTEAFF
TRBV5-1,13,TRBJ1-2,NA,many,TGCGCCAGCAGCCCGCGGGCGCCGTGGGGCTACACCTTC,CASSPRAPWGYTF
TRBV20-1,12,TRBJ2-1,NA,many,TGCAGTGCCCTTAGCTCCTACAATGAGCAGTTCTTC,CSALSSYNEQFF
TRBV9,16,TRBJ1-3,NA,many,TGTGCCAGCAGCTTGACAGGTTCCCACTCTGGAAACACCATATATTTT,CASSLTGSHSGNTIYF
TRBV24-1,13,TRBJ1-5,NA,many,TGTGCCACCAGTGATTTGACGGGTCAGCCCCAGCATTTT,CATSDLTGQPQHF
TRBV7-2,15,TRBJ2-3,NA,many,TGTGCCAGCAGCTCGTTTCTCGGGGGCGGAGATACGCAGTATTTT,CASSSFLGGGDTQYF
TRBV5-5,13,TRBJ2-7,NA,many,TGTGCCAGCAGCTTGGTTACAAGGTACGAGCAGTACTTC,CASSLVTRYEQYF
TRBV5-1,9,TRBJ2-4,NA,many,TGCGCCAGCAGCACCGAGGAGTACTTC,CASSTEEYF
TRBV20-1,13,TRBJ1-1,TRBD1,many,TGCAGTGCAAGGACAGGGTATAGCACTGAAGCTTTCTTT,CSARTGYSTEAFF
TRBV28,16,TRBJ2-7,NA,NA,TGTGCCAGCAGTTTATCGCCAGGAACAAGCTCCTACGAGCAGTACTTC,CASSLSPGTSSYEQYF